This T cell receptor (beta chain) stems from a study of T cells in Graves' hyperthyroidism and ophthalmopathy. Whole-study results and caveats: Within blood appeared most thyroid clonotypes that had expanded above 0.001. The model's output predicted ophthalmopathy at a median of roughly 6.9 months prior to onset.

A word on this clonotype: Antigen specificity is unknown. The DNA is left out, because the CDR3 cannot be placed on it with certainty; the CDR3 is given as TCRdb lists it.

Newly diagnosed hyperthyroidism patients aged 18 to 65 years had disease lasting under 2 months. Researchers amplified the TCR beta CDR3 regions from RNA transcripts. A first-round RT-PCR of the TCR CDR3 used the HTBI primer set. TCRdb ran MiXCR on the multiplex PCR reads and lists one entry per CDR3 protein. The data contain fewer than 400,000 distinct CDR3 sequences, 15% to 19% of them seen just once; the ten biggest clones take up around a quarter. Germline V gene data show CDR1 as SEHNR and CDR2 as FQNEAQ (reference sequence). Including both end residues, the CDR3 is 17 amino acids long. This chain connects TRBV7-9 to TRBJ2-5; TRBD2, the table's D call, lacks a check against the DNA. This TCR derives from a woman under 30 with Graves' hyperthyroidism that later progressed to Graves' ophthalmopathy. Sequencing was done on a sample of blood. The CDR3 here is CASRRVAGGTFEETLYF.